The present TCR beta chain was sequenced within a study of early T cells in non-severe SARS-CoV-2 infection. Across the study: Investigators sequenced bulk RNA drawn from unsorted whole blood, and chains remained unpaired.

Germline CDR1 LGHDT, CDR2 YNNKEL (reference sequence). V lost 4 bases and J lost 15, with 13 bases in between. This CDR3 comprises 11 residues. Individually, cDNA molecules had unique molecular identifiers attached to them. TCRdb called the 5' RACE reads again in MiXCR, with one record for every CDR3 protein. Of roughly 100,000 distinct CDR3 sequences in the sample, less than 15% were seen once. This clonotype was observed a few times. The chain uses TRBV3-1 and TRBJ2-1; maybe TRBD2 (6 bases). This TCR derives from an adult who was a healthcare worker with PCR-confirmed SARS-CoV-2 infection or an uninfected control (not recorded which). Sequencing was performed on whole blood. Here the CDR3 DNA reads TGTGCCAGCAGCCTCACGACTAGGCTGTTCTTC. Its protein is CASSLTTRLFF.